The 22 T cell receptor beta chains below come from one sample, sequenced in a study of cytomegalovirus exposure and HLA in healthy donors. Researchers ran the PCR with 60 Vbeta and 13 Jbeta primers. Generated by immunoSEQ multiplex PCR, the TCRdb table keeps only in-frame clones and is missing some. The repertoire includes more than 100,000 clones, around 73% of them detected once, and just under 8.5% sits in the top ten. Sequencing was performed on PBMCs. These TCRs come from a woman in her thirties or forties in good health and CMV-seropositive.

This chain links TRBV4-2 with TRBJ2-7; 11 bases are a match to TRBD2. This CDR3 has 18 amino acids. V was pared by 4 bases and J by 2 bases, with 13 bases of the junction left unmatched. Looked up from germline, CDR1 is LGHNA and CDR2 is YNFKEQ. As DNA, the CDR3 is TGTGCCAGCAGCCGCAAGGGAACTAGCGGGGGCGAACCCTACGAGCAGTACTTC. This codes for CASSRKGTSGGEPYEQYF.

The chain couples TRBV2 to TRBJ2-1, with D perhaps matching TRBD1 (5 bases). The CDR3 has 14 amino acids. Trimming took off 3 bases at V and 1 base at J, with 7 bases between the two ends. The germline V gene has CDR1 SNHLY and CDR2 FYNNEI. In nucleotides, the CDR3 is TGTGCCAGCAGTGAGGGGCAATCCTACAATGAGCAGTTCTTC. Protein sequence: CASSEGQSYNEQFF.

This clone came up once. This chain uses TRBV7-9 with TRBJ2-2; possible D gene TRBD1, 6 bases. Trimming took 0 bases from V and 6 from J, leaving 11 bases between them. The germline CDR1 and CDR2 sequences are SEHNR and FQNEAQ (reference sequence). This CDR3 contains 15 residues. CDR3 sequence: CASSLADRPAGELFF. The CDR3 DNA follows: TGTGCCAGCAGCTTAGCGGACAGACCCGCCGGGGAGCTGTTTTTT.

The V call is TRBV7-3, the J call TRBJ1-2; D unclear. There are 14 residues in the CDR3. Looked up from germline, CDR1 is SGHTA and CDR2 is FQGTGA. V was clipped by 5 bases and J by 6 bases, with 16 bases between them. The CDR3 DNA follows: TGTGCCAGCAGCCTCACCGGACCGGGAGATGGCTACACCTTC. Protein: CASSLTGPGDGYTF. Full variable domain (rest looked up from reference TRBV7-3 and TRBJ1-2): GAGVSQTPSNKVTEKGKYVELRCDPISGHTALYWYRQSLGQGPEFLIYFQGTGAADDSGLPNDRFFAVRPEGSVSTLKIQRTERGDSAVYLCASSLTGPGDGYTFGSGTRLTVV.

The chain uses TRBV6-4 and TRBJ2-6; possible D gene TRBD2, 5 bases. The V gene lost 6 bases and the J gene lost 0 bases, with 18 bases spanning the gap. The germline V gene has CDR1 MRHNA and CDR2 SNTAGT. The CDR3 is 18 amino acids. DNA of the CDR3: TGTGCCAGCAGCCCCGGGGTAGGGCAAATCTCTGGGGCCAACGTCCTGACTTTC. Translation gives CASSPGVGQISGANVLTF.

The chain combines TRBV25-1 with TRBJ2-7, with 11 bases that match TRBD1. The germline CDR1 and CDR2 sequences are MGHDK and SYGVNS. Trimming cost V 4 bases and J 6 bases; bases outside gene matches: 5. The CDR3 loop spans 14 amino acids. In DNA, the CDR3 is TGTGCCAGCAGTGGCGGACAGGGGGCGAGCGAGCAGTACTTC. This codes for CASSGGQGASEQYF.

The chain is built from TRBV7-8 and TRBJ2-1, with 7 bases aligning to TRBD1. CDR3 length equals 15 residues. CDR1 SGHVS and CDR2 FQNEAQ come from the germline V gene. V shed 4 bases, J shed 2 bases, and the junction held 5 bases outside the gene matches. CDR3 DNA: TGTGCCAGCAGCTCATCGCAGGGGGCCTACAATGAGCAGTTCTTC. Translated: CASSSSQGAYNEQFF. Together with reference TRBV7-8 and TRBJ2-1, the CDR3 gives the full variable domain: GAGVSQSPRYKVAKRGQDVALRCDPISGHVSLFWYQQALGQGPEFLTYFQNEAQLDKSGLPSDRFFAERPEGSVSTLKIQRTQQEDSAVYLCASSSSQGAYNEQFFGPGTRLTVL.

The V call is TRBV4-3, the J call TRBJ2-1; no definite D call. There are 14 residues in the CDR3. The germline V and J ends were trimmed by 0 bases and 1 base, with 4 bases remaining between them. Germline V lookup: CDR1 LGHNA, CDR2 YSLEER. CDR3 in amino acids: CASSQDGSYNEQFF. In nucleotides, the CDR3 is TGCGCCAGCAGCCAAGACGGGTCCTACAATGAGCAGTTCTTC.

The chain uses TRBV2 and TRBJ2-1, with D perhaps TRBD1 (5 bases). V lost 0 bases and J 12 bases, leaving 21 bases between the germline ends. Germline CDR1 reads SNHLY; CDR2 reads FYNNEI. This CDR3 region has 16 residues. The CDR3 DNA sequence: TGTGCCAGCAGTGAAGCGAGGACACGCAATCACGGCGGGCAGTTCTTC. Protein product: CASSEARTRNHGGQFF.

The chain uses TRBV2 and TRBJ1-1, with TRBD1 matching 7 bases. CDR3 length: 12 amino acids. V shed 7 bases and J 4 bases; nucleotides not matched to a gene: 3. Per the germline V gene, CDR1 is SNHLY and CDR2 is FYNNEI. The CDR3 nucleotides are TGTGCCAGCACGAACAGGGGCACTGAAGCTTTCTTT. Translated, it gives CASTNRGTEAFF.

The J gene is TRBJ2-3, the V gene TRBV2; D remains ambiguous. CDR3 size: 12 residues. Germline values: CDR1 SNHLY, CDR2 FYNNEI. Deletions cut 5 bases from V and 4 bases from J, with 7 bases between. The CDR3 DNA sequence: TGTGCCAGCAGTTTCACTTCAGATACGCAGTATTTT. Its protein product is CASSFTSDTQYF.

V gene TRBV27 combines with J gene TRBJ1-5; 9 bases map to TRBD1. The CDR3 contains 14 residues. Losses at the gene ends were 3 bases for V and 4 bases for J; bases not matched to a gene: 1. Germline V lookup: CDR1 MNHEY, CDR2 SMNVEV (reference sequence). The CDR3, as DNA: TGTGCCAGCAGTTTCGGACAGGGGAATCAGCCCCAGCATTTT. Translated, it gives CASSFGQGNQPQHF.

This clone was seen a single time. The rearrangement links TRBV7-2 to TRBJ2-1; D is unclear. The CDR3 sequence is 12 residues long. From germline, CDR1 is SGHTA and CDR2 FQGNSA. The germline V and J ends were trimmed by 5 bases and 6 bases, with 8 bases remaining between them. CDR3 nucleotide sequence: TGTGCCAGCAGCCCTCTGAGCAATGAGCAGTTCTTC. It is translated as CASSPLSNEQFF.

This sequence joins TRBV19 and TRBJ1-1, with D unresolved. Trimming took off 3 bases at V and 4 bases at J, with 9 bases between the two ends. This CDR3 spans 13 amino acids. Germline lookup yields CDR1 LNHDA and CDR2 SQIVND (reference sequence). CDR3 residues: CASSMRAGTEAFF. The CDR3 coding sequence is TGTGCCAGTAGTATGAGGGCAGGCACTGAAGCTTTCTTT. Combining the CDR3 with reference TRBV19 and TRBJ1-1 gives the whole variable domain DGGITQSPKYLFRKEGQNVTLSCEQNLNHDAMYWYRQDPGQGLRLIYYSQIVNDFQKGDIAEGYSVSREKKESFPLTVTSAQKNPTAFYLCASSMRAGTEAFFGQGTRLTVV.

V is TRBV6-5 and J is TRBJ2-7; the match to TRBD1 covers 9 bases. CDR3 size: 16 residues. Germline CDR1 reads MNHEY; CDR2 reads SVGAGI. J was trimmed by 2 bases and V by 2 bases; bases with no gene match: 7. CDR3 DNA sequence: TGTGCCAGCAGTTACGCCCGGACAGGGGACACCTACGAGCAGTACTTC. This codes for CASSYARTGDTYEQYF.

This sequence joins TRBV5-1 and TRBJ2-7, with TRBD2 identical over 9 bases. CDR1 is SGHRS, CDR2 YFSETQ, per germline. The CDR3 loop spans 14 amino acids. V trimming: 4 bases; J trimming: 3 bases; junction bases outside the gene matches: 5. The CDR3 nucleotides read TGCGCCAGCAGCCCGCGGGGGGGTCTCTACGAGCAGTACTTC. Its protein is CASSPRGGLYEQYF.

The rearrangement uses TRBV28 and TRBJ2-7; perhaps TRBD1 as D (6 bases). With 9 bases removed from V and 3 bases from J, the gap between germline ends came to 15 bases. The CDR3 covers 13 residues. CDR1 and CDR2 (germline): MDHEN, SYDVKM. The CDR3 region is CASRKQGYYEQYF. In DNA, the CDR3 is TGTGCCAGTAGGAAACAGGGCTACTACGAGCAGTACTTC.

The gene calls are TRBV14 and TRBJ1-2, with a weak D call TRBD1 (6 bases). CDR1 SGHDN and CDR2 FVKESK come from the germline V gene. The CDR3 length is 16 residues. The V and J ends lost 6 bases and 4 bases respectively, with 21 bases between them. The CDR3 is CASSPQGTPGIYGYTF. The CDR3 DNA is TGTGCCAGCAGTCCCCAGGGGACCCCGGGGATCTATGGCTACACCTTC. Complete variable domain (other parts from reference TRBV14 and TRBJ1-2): EAGVTQFPSHSVIEKGQTVTLRCDPISGHDNLYWYRRVMGKEIKFLLHFVKESKQDESGMPNNRFLAERTGGTYSTLKVQPAELEDSGVYFCASSPQGTPGIYGYTFGSGTRLTVV.

In DNA, the CDR3 is TGTGCCAGCAGCGCCGACAGGGGGCAAGGAGCAATCCAGGCTGAAGCTTTCTTT. Translating it yields CASSADRGQGAIQAEAFF. The V gene is TRBV9, the J gene TRBJ1-1; TRBD1 matches 10 bases. Trimming took 3 bases from V and 6 from J; bases not matched to a gene: 17. The CDR3 is 18 amino acids. Germline lookup yields CDR1 SGDLS and CDR2 YYNGEE.

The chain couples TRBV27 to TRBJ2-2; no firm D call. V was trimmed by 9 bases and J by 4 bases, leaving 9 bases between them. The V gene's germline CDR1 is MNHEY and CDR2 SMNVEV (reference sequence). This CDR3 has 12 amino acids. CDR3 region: CASYSGTGELFF. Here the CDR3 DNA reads TGTGCCAGTTACTCCGGCACCGGGGAGCTGTTTTTT.

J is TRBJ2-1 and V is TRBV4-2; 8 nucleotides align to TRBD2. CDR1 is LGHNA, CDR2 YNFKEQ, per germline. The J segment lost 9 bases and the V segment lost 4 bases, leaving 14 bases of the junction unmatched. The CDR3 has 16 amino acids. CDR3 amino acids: CASSPPLSGGPREQFF. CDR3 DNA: TGTGCCAGCAGCCCACCCCTTTCGGGGGGGCCTCGTGAGCAGTTCTTC.

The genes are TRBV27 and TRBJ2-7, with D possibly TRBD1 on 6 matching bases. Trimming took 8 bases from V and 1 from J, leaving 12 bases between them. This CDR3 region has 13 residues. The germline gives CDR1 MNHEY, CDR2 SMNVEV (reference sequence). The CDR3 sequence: CASPPTGSYEQYF. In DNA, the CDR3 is TGTGCCAGCCCCCCCACAGGGTCCTACGAGCAGTACTTC.